This T cell receptor beta chain came from a study of blood T cell repertoires in COVID-19. Study summary: Italy, Spain and the United States were the sources of the convalescent and acute COVID-19 samples.

Study processing details: Reference gene primer amplification yielded estimated nucleated cell counts. TCRdb keeps only in-frame clones here, not all; method: immunoSEQ multiplex PCR. V and J calls and clone size are given by that table; D and trimming were obtained from the DNA. The profile shows a few hundred thousand clones, over 70% of them singletons. In Seattle, patients joined the study during active infection and were tracked longitudinally. This TCR came from a woman in her 70s with COVID-19, enrolled during active disease. Material for sequencing was peripheral blood.

DNA for the CDR3: TGTGCCATCAGTGACCACACAGGGGGCAGCGAGCAGTACTTC. It specifies CAISDHTGGSEQYF. J is TRBJ2-7 and V is TRBV10-3; 9 bases map to TRBD1. Germline V lookup: CDR1 ENHRY, CDR2 SYGVKD. The V gene end was trimmed by 3 bases and the J gene end by 6 bases; junction bases not matched to a gene: 6. The CDR3 is 14 amino acids.